A few counts support the clone carrying this T cell receptor beta chain. This entry is derived from a study of identical twins. J gave up 0 bases and V 6 bases, and 5 bases lay outside the gene matches. The V gene's germline CDR1 is MNHNS and CDR2 SASEGT. The CDR3 spans 15 residues. TCRdb independently ran MiXCR on the 5' RACE reads; one entry per CDR3 protein. The sample includes 450,000 or so distinct CDR3 sequences, around a sixth seen only once; the top ten take around 12%. The chain employs TRBV6-1 and TRBJ2-1; 7 bases map to TRBD1. This receptor was identified in a man over 45 in good health. Material: naive T cells sorted from blood. The CDR3 spells CASSLGTDSYNEQFF. In DNA form, the CDR3 reads TGTGCCAGCAGCCTCGGGACAGACTCCTACAATGAGCAGTTCTTC.